The 5 T cell receptor beta chains below all came from one sample that was sequenced in a study of blood T cell repertoires in COVID-19. Repertoires were generated with immunoSEQ multiplex PCR, while TCRdb's copy carries only in-frame clones and drops some. The sample contains roughly 38,000 clones, over 70% of which appear only once. The specimen sequenced was peripheral blood. The receptors derive from an elderly man with active or convalescent COVID-19.

This chain uses TRBV11-3 with TRBJ2-1; 15 nucleotides agree with TRBD2. The CDR3 loop spans 17 amino acids. Trimming took 5 bases from V and 8 from J; bases not matched to a gene: 10. The V gene's germline CDR1 is SGHNT and CDR2 YENEEA. The CDR3: CASSTGTGTSGRYEQFF. The DNA of the CDR3 is TGTGCCAGCAGCACAGGGACAGGGACTAGCGGGAGGTATGAGCAGTTCTTC.

This clone is termed medium-sized. J is TRBJ2-5 and V is TRBV7-9; 7 bases agree with TRBD1. This CDR3 region has 14 residues. The V gene's germline CDR1 is SEHNR and CDR2 FQNEAQ (reference sequence). J gave up 3 bases and V 4 bases, and 5 bases lay outside the gene matches. CDR3 loop: CASSSDRAKETQYF. The CDR3 region has the DNA TGTGCCAGCAGCTCAGACAGGGCCAAAGAGACCCAGTACTTC.

The chain employs TRBV11-1 and TRBJ2-5; 9 bases are shared with TRBD2. The CDR3 contains 16 residues. V lost 2 bases, J lost 3 bases, and 7 bases stayed unmatched. Germline V lookup: CDR1 SGHAT, CDR2 FQDESV (reference sequence). As DNA, the CDR3 is TGTGCCAGCAGCTTATTACTCCTAGCGGGAAAAGAGACCCAGTACTTC. Translation: CASSLLLLAGKETQYF.

This rearrangement joins TRBV1 to TRBJ2-7; TRBD2 is the table's D call, not checked against the DNA. TRBV1 is a pseudogene. The CDR3 length is 17 residues. The CDR3 region has the DNA TGCACCAGCAGCATCGGGTCGAGAAGGTCAATCTCCTACGAGCAGTACTTC. Its translation is CTSSIGSRRSISYEQYF.

The rearrangement joins TRBV2 to TRBJ1-5; 7 nucleotides agree with TRBD1. The CDR3 is 15 amino acids. V shed 6 bases and J 2 bases; nucleotides not matched to a gene: 7. Germline-derived CDR1 and CDR2 are SNHLY and FYNNEI. DNA for the CDR3: TGTGCCAGCAGCGATGGGACAGCAGGCAATCAGCCCCAGCATTTT. Residues: CASSDGTAGNQPQHF.